This T cell receptor beta chain was recorded in a study of shared clonotypes between healthy human individuals. Naive CD8 cells, CD45RO-negative and positively selected for CCR7, excluded terminally differentiated effector memory CD45RA+ cells. Sequencing was performed with immunoSEQ multiplex PCR; in TCRdb, only in-frame clones are kept and a portion is missing. The sample shows some 800,000 clones, 80% to 95% of them seen only once. Unmatched junction bases numbered 10, after V lost 5 bases and J lost 9 bases. CDR3 length: 13 amino acids. The germline V gene encodes CDR1 LNHNV and CDR2 YYDKDF (reference sequence).

The sample consisted of naive CD8+ T cells sorted from blood. The chain links TRBV15 to TRBJ2-7, with 7 bases matching TRBD1. This clonotype was sampled from a man aged 30 to 45 in good health. This CDR3 is CATSASDRLGQYF. The CDR3, as DNA: TGTGCCACCAGCGCGTCGGACAGGTTGGGGCAGTACTTC.